This entry lists 12 T cell receptor beta chains sequenced from one sample in a study of CXCR3-negative and CXCR3-positive naive CD8 T cells. Study observations and caveats: Naive cells that were CXCR3-positive had more hydrophobic TRB CDR3s (compared with CXCR3-negative naive cells).

UMI-tagged TRB cDNA libraries were built via 5' RACE. Each CDR3 protein gets one entry in TCRdb, which reprocessed the 5' RACE reads and gives no DNA. This sample lists about 150,000 distinct CDR3 sequences; its ten largest clones have under 0.5%. Their antigens are not known. Sequences were obtained from naive CXCR3+ CD8+ T cells from blood. Stated subset: CD45RO-CCR7+CD27+CD95- naive CD8+ T cells expressing CXCR3 (TNR3+). All receptors come from a human donor in good health. Some clones in this sample may be carry-over from other donors' samples.

This chain connects TRBV13 to TRBJ2-5; the D call from TCRdb, TRBD2, cannot be confirmed without DNA. In germline, CDR1 is PRHDT, CDR2 FYEKMQ (reference sequence). The CDR3 runs to 14 residues. The CDR3 here is CASSLGTSGKTQYF.

This rearrangement joins TRBV28 to TRBJ2-7; TCRdb calls TRBD1, which cannot be checked without DNA. The germline V gene has CDR1 MDHEN and CDR2 SYDVKM. CDR3 length equals 16 residues. The CDR3 here is CASSFNPGQGTYEQYF.

The V gene is TRBV12-3 or TRBV12-4, the J gene TRBJ1-4. This CDR3 region has 12 residues. The CDR3 sequence is CASFRGSGKLFF.

The gene calls are TRBV14 and TRBJ2-1. The CDR3 totals 14 residues. The germline gives CDR1 SGHDN, CDR2 FVKESK. The CDR3 region is CASSRGGAYNEQFF.

The chain joins TRBV19 to TRBJ1-3; TCRdb outputs TRBD1, but without DNA this stays unchecked. The CDR3 covers 16 residues. Germline loops: CDR1 LNHDA, CDR2 SQIVND (reference sequence). The CDR3 spells CASGGPGTTPGNTIYF.

The rearrangement uses TRBV15 and TRBJ1-4. Germline CDR1 LNHNV, CDR2 YYDKDF (reference sequence). The CDR3 runs 17 residues. The CDR3 reads CATSREVYQRTNEKLFF.

The CDR3 protein is CASSLTGWNTEAFF. The gene calls are TRBV28 and TRBJ1-1; TCRdb reports TRBD1, a call that lacks DNA to check it against. This CDR3 comprises 14 residues. CDR1 is MDHEN and CDR2 is SYDVKM in the germline V gene.

This sequence joins TRBV4-2 and TRBJ2-5; the TCRdb call, TRBD2, lacks DNA for checking. This CDR3 is built from 17 residues. CDR1 is LGHNA, CDR2 YNFKEQ, per germline. The chain's CDR3 is CASSQDKGLAGEETQYF.

This chain joins TRBV11-2 and TRBJ2-7. CDR1 SGHAT and CDR2 FQNNGV come from the germline V gene. CDR3 length: 13 amino acids. Here the CDR3 reads CASRLASSYEQYF.

V gene TRBV12-3 or TRBV12-4 combines with J gene TRBJ1-5. The CDR3 length is 14 residues. The CDR3 sequence is CASSLGGYNQPQHF.

This sequence joins TRBV29-1 and TRBJ2-1; TCRdb outputs TRBD2, but without DNA this stays unchecked. The V gene's germline CDR1 is SQVTM and CDR2 ANQGSEA. CDR3 length: 11 amino acids. The CDR3 sequence: CSVGTSGSLFF.

The chain is built from TRBV19 and TRBJ2-1; TCRdb designates TRBD2, a call that cannot be tested without DNA. The germline CDR1 and CDR2 sequences are LNHDA and SQIVND (reference sequence). The CDR3 has 12 amino acids. CDR3: CASEGLGDEQFF.